The rows below give T cell receptor beta chains drawn from one sample of a study of cytomegalovirus exposure and HLA in healthy donors. Sequenced by immunoSEQ multiplex PCR; TCRdb stores in-frame clones only, minus some. The repertoire holds around 160,000 clones, with 68% as singletons. Sample: PBMCs. These TCRs come from a middle-aged man in good health and CMV-seronegative. Both conserved end residues are trimmed from each CDR3.

j_call v_call cdr3_length cdr3_aa
TRBJ1-2 TRBV2 13 ASSESDRASYGYT
TRBJ1-1 TRBV27 13 ASSFVHRGYTEAF
TRBJ1-1 TRBV7-3 12 ASSLTRGAPEAF
TRBJ1-4 TRBV6-5 13 ASSSRGRGREKLF
TRBJ2-5 TRBV27 12 ASSFGDRQETQY
TRBJ2-7 TRBV18 11 ASSLTGGYEQY
TRBJ1-5 TRBV19 13 ASSREDRVNQPQH
TRBJ1-5 TRBV18 16 ASSPARTGVSSNQPQH
TRBJ1-2 TRBV19 11 ASSMAGAYGYT
TRBJ2-4 TRBV5-1 12 ASSFLAGENIQY
TRBJ1-5 TRBV7-9 14 ASSLAGRDSNQPQH
TRBJ2-7 TRBV5-1 13 ASSLVAGISYEQY
TRBJ1-3 TRBV15 14 ATSRDERGPGNTIY
TRBJ1-5 TRBV5-6 14 ASSLANGGGGQPQH
TRBJ1-1 TRBV5-6 13 ASSFTGTGRTEAF
TRBJ1-2 TRBV28 13 ASSSGQQANYGYT